These 29 T cell receptor beta chains originate from one sample sequenced in a study of response to subunit inactivated influenza vaccine. TCRdb analysed the RT-PCR reads with MiXCR anew, one entry per CDR3 protein. The sample records some 640,000 distinct CDR3 sequences, 14% being singletons. The specimen was PBMCs from blood, collected 14 days before vaccination. All receptors come from a man aged 50-59 years who received an inactivated influenza vaccine.

This clonotype was detected ten times or more. The chain has TRBV6-2 or TRBV6-3 and TRBJ2-7; D may be TRBD2 (5 bases). The V gene lost 7 bases and the J gene lost 3 bases, with 13 bases spanning the gap. Germline V gene lookup returns CDR1 MNHEY and CDR2 SVGEGT. This CDR3 contains 13 residues. CDR3 amino acids: CASTGGADYEQYF. In DNA form, the CDR3 reads TGTGCCAGCACCGGAGGAGCGGACTACGAGCAGTACTTC.

This clonotype was seen a handful of times. The rearrangement joins TRBV5-1 to TRBJ2-2; TRBD1 might be the D (5 bases). V lost 0 bases and J lost 1, with 10 bases in between. Germline V CDR1 and CDR2: SGHRS, YFSETQ. This CDR3 is 16 amino acids long. The CDR3 sequence: CASSLVGHLNTGELFF. CDR3 sequence (DNA): TGCGCCAGCAGCTTGGTTGGACACTTGAACACCGGGGAGCTGTTTTTT. Variable domain in full (rest from reference TRBV5-1 and TRBJ2-2): KAGVTQTPRYLIKTRGQQVTLSCSPISGHRSVSWYQQTPGQGLQFLFEYFSETQRNKGNFPGRFSGRQFSNSRSEMNVSTLELGDSALYLCASSLVGHLNTGELFFGEGSRLTVL.

The sample holds a few counts of this clonotype. This chain connects TRBV6-1 to TRBJ2-5, with TRBD2 matching 12 bases. After removal of 6 bases from V and 5 bases from J, the junction contained 7 bases not matched to a gene. The CDR3 runs 15 residues. Germline CDR1 MNHNS, CDR2 SASEGT. CDR3 sequence: CASRRLAGVVETQYF. The CDR3 nucleotides are TGTGCCAGCAGAAGACTAGCGGGGGTCGTCGAGACCCAGTACTTC.

This clonotype occurred a few times. The chain has TRBV9 and TRBJ2-7, with D maybe TRBD2 (6 bases). CDR3 length: 14 residues. Germline CDR1 reads SGDLS; CDR2 reads YYNGEE. V was shortened by 4 bases and J by 1 base, with 12 bases between the two germline ends. The chain's CDR3 is CASSPVGRSYEQYF. CDR3 DNA sequence: TGTGCCAGCAGCCCAGTGGGGAGGTCCTACGAGCAGTACTTC.

This clonotype was seen a handful of times. This sequence may be a read error, since a much larger clone differs from it by one base. The chain carries TRBV7-2 and TRBJ2-7; no reliable D call. The germline gives CDR1 SGHTA, CDR2 FQGNSA. V was shortened by 5 bases and J by 3 bases, with 5 bases between the two germline ends. This CDR3 contains 11 residues. The CDR3 protein is CASSTYYEQYF. The CDR3 bases are TGTGCCAGCAGCACCTACTACGAGCAGTACTTC. Looking up the rest from reference TRBV7-2 and TRBJ2-7 gives the full variable domain: GAGVSQSPSNKVTEKGKDVELRCDPISGHTALYWYRQSLGQGLEFLIYFQGNSAPDKSGLPSDRFSAERTGGSVSTLTIQRTQQEDSAVYLCASSTYYEQYFGPGTRLTVT.

The chain carries TRBV18 and TRBJ1-4, with D perhaps TRBD1 (5 bases). The V gene lost 3 bases and the J gene lost 5 bases, with 13 bases spanning the gap. The CDR3 has 15 residues. Germline lookup yields CDR1 KGHSH and CDR2 LQKENI. CDR3: CASSPQGTRNEKLFF. CDR3 in DNA: TGTGCCAGCTCACCCCAGGGTACCAGGAATGAAAAACTGTTTTTT.

The chain employs TRBV4-1 and TRBJ1-1; no clear D gene. Trimming removed 1 base from V and 5 bases from J, with 11 bases in between. The CDR3 spans 14 residues. CDR1 and CDR2 (germline): MGHRA, YSYEKL. The CDR3 here is CASSQVAVGTEAFF. The CDR3 DNA follows: TGCGCCAGCAGCCAAGTAGCTGTCGGAACTGAAGCTTTCTTT.

This clonotype came up a few times. The J gene is TRBJ1-2, the V gene TRBV20-1; TRBD1 matches at 8 bases. Germline CDR1 is DFQATT and CDR2 is SNEGSKA (reference sequence). The CDR3 is made up of 13 amino acids. The J segment lost 7 bases and the V segment lost 4 bases, leaving 8 bases of the junction unmatched. The CDR3 nucleotides read TGCAGTGCTACGACAGGGGTAGGGGGTGGCTACACCTTC. Its translation: CSATTGVGGGYTF.

The CDR3 coding sequence is TGTGCCAGCGGCCCGACAGTGGTTAATGAAAAACTGTTTTTT. Its translation is CASGPTVVNEKLFF. The chain employs TRBV5-5 and TRBJ1-4; tentatively, D is TRBD1 (5 bases). V lost 7 bases and J lost 4, with 14 bases in between. Germline loops: CDR1 SGHKS, CDR2 YYEKEE (reference sequence). The CDR3 spans 14 residues.

This clonotype was counted a few times. V and J are TRBV5-1 and TRBJ2-7; 11 bases agree with TRBD1. The germline V gene encodes CDR1 SGHRS and CDR2 YFSETQ. Losses at the gene ends were 4 bases for V and 5 bases for J; bases not matched to a gene: 8. This CDR3 is built from 15 residues. CDR3 nucleotide sequence: TGCGCCAGCAGCCCTGGACAGGGGGCTTCCCACGAGCAGTACTTC. Translated, it gives CASSPGQGASHEQYF.

This clonotype was seen more than once but under ten times. The rearrangement joins TRBV20-1 to TRBJ2-7, with 8 bases aligning to TRBD2. There are 13 residues in the CDR3. Germline V gene lookup returns CDR1 DFQATT and CDR2 SNEGSKA (reference sequence). V lost 5 bases to trimming and J lost 2 bases; unmatched junction nucleotides: 5. The CDR3 sequence is CSAFSGDTYEQYF. The CDR3 DNA is TGCAGTGCTTTTAGCGGGGACACCTACGAGCAGTACTTC.

This clonotype was found many times. Here the CDR3 DNA reads TGTGCCAGCAGCCCAAGGGGAAGAGGCGAGCAGTACTTC. As protein: CASSPRGRGEQYF. This chain joins TRBV12-3 or TRBV12-4 and TRBJ2-7; perhaps TRBD1 as D (5 bases). This CDR3 is built from 13 residues. Trimming cost V 6 bases and J 6 bases, with 15 bases left between them.

This clonotype was seen repeatedly, ten times or more. The chain couples TRBV7-2 to TRBJ2-5, with 8 bases fitting TRBD2. This CDR3 comprises 14 residues. V lost 7 bases to trimming and J lost 7 bases; unmatched junction nucleotides: 11. Germline loops: CDR1 SGHTA, CDR2 FQGNSA. CDR3 in DNA: TGTGCCAGCACCCGGGGGGGAGGGTCCGCGACCCAGTACTTC. Translated: CASTRGGGSATQYF.

Comment on this clonotype: With a much larger clone just one base away, this may be a read error. V usage is TRBV11-2 and J usage is TRBJ2-3; D possibly corresponds to TRBD1 (5 bases). Germline-derived CDR1 and CDR2 are SGHAT and FQNNGV. The CDR3 contains 14 residues. CDR3 sequence: CTSSLDLRQGTQYF. CDR3 nucleotide sequence: TGTACCAGCAGCTTAGATCTAAGGCAGGGTACGCAGTATTTT.

V and J are TRBV5-6 and TRBJ2-2; 14 nucleotides line up with TRBD2. The CDR3 extends over 17 amino acids. CDR1 and CDR2 from the germline V gene are SGHDT and YYEEEE. Unmatched junction bases numbered 6, after V lost 3 bases and J lost 5 bases. The DNA of the CDR3 is TGTGCCAGCAGCTACGGGACTAGCGGGGGTTGGACCGGGGAGCTGTTTTTT. Translation gives CASSYGTSGGWTGELFF.

This clonotype was seen more than once but under ten times. CDR3 sequence: CASALLFGRVYEQFF. For the CDR3, the DNA is TGTGCCAGCGCCCTGTTGTTCGGGAGAGTCTATGAGCAGTTCTTC. The chain joins TRBV27 to TRBJ2-1; maybe TRBD2 (6 bases). The V end was cut by 8 bases, the J end by 8 bases, with 22 bases between. The germline V gene has CDR1 MNHEY and CDR2 SMNVEV (reference sequence). CDR3 length: 15 amino acids.

DNA of the CDR3: TGTGCCAGCAGTGAAGATGGGATGGGGACAGGGTTCAATGAGCAGTTCTTC. Translation gives CASSEDGMGTGFNEQFF. The V call is TRBV2, the J call TRBJ2-1; TRBD1 agrees at 9 bases. The CDR3 length is 17 residues. Per germline, CDR1 SNHLY and CDR2 FYNNEI. The junction had 10 bases not matched to a gene; V was cut back by 1 base and J by 6 bases.

This clonotype was detected only a few times. The rearrangement uses TRBV24-1 and TRBJ1-5, with D tentatively TRBD1 (5 bases). V was cut by 3 bases and J by 4 bases, with 9 bases left in between. The germline gives CDR1 KGHDR, CDR2 SFDVKD. This CDR3 is built from 14 residues. CDR3 amino acids: CATSDRRGNQPQHF. CDR3 sequence (DNA): TGTGCCACCAGTGATCGCCGGGGGAATCAGCCCCAGCATTTT.

This rearrangement joins TRBV20-1 to TRBJ2-1; D is unclear. The CDR3 is made up of 13 amino acids. V gave up 3 bases and J gave up 7 bases, with 13 bases separating them. Germline lookup yields CDR1 DFQATT and CDR2 SNEGSKA (reference sequence). For the CDR3, the DNA is TGCAGTGCTAGCGGAGACTCCCTTAATGAGCAGTTCTTC. The encoded protein is CSASGDSLNEQFF.

The J gene is TRBJ1-1, the V gene TRBV4-3, with 7 bases fitting TRBD1. The CDR3 sequence is 15 residues long. Germline V CDR1 and CDR2: LGHNA, YSLEER. Trimming took 1 base from V and 4 from J; bases not matched to a gene: 6. CDR3 in amino acids: CASSQASAGGTEAFF. The CDR3 DNA reads TGCGCCAGCAGCCAAGCCTCGGCAGGGGGCACTGAAGCTTTCTTT.

This clonotype has more than one count but fewer than ten. The gene calls are TRBV6-2 or TRBV6-3 and TRBJ2-3; 10 bases are a match to TRBD1. The junction had 12 bases not matched to a gene; V was cut back by 6 bases and J by 6 bases. The CDR3 totals 16 residues. Germline V gives CDR1 MNHEY, CDR2 SVGEGT. The CDR3 DNA sequence: TGTGCCAGCAGCCCTCCCCCGGGGACAGGGGTCGATACGCAGTATTTT. Amino acids: CASSPPPGTGVDTQYF.

This clonotype was counted a few times. One junction end does not reproduce the germline sequence, and a read error may be involved. V usage is TRBV20-1 and J usage is TRBJ2-2, with D possibly matching TRBD1 (6 bases). The germline V gene encodes CDR1 DFQATT and CDR2 SNEGSKA (reference sequence). The CDR3 consists of 16 residues. The CDR3 spells CCARDMTGLNTGELFF. In DNA form, the CDR3 reads TGCTGTGCTAGAGATATGACAGGACTTAACACCGGGGAGCTGTTTTTT.

The sample holds a few counts of this clonotype. The J gene is TRBJ2-7, the V gene TRBV7-9; 7 bases line up with TRBD1. Germline values: CDR1 SEHNR, CDR2 FQNEAQ (reference sequence). The V gene end was trimmed by 5 bases and the J gene end by 5 bases; junction bases not matched to a gene: 3. This CDR3 has 12 residues. The CDR3 DNA sequence: TGTGCCAGCAGCCGACAGGGTAACGAGCAGTACTTC. It encodes CASSRQGNEQYF.

This clonotype was found once. V usage is TRBV19 and J usage is TRBJ2-6, with 9 bases identical to TRBD2. CDR3 length: 18 amino acids. V lost 4 bases to trimming and J lost 4 bases; unmatched junction nucleotides: 11. Germline-derived CDR1 and CDR2 are LNHDA and SQIVND (reference sequence). CDR3: CASSTLAGSYSGANVLTF. The CDR3 region has the DNA TGTGCCAGTAGTACGCTAGCGGGAAGCTACTCCGGGGCCAACGTCCTGACTTTC.

The chain is built from TRBV10-3 and TRBJ1-5; tentative D call: TRBD1 (6 bases). The CDR3 is made up of 14 amino acids. The germline CDR1 and CDR2 sequences are ENHRY and SYGVKD. Trimming stripped 9 bases from V and 6 bases from J, with 18 bases between. The CDR3 spells CAIAISQGSQPQHF. CDR3 bases: TGTGCCATAGCCATCTCCCAGGGGTCTCAGCCCCAGCATTTT.

The chain employs TRBV12-3 or TRBV12-4 and TRBJ2-5; either TRBD1 or TRBD2 may fit D (5 bases each). Deletions cut 5 bases from V and 3 bases from J, with 19 bases between. This CDR3 has 16 amino acids. This CDR3 is CASSPHPGARKETQYF. CDR3 DNA sequence: TGTGCCAGCAGTCCACATCCCGGGGCGAGGAAAGAGACCCAGTACTTC.

There are many counts of this clonotype. The chain recombines TRBV7-9 with TRBJ1-1; D gene unclear. The CDR3 length is 14 residues. Looked up from germline, CDR1 is SEHNR and CDR2 is FQNEAQ (reference sequence). The V and J ends lost 1 base and 1 base respectively, with 7 bases between them. CDR3 sequence reads: CASSLDSPNTEAFF. DNA for the CDR3: TGTGCCAGCAGCTTAGACAGTCCGAACACTGAAGCTTTCTTT.

The chain couples TRBV6-1 to TRBJ2-7; 9 positions agree with TRBD1. There are 14 residues in the CDR3. Trimming took 6 bases from V and 6 from J; bases not matched to a gene: 9. Germline V gene lookup returns CDR1 MNHNS and CDR2 SASEGT. Here the CDR3 reads CASSEQGAVGEQYF. Written as DNA, the CDR3 is TGTGCCAGCAGCGAACAGGGGGCGGTCGGCGAGCAGTACTTC.

The genes are TRBV2 and TRBJ1-4; D may be TRBD1 (6 bases). The germline CDR1 and CDR2 sequences are SNHLY and FYNNEI. V dropped 2 bases and J dropped 5 bases, with 12 bases sitting between them. This CDR3 is built from 15 residues. Here the CDR3 reads CASSEKNQGNEKLFF. CDR3 sequence (DNA): TGTGCCAGCAGTGAAAAGAACCAGGGGAATGAAAAACTGTTTTTT.